A single sample gave rise to the 7 T cell receptor beta chains below, sequenced in a study of shared clonotypes between healthy human individuals. Using immunoSEQ multiplex PCR, the repertoire was profiled, and TCRdb retains in-frame clones only, with some absent. This table holds roughly 2.5 million clones, more than 80% found once. Material: naive CD4+ T cells sorted from blood. Sample subset: CD45RA+ positively selected. The receptors were sampled from a young man in good health.

The chain has TRBV6-4 and TRBJ2-1; TRBD2 aligns across 9 bases. Unmatched junction bases numbered 4, after V lost 2 bases and J lost 8 bases. The germline CDR1 and CDR2 sequences are MRHNA and SNTAGT. This CDR3 spans 14 amino acids. This CDR3 is CASSDRGLAHEQFF. CDR3 DNA sequence: TGTGCCAGCAGTGACCGGGGACTAGCCCATGAGCAGTTCTTC.

The J gene is TRBJ1-5, the V gene TRBV18; 8 bases are a match to TRBD1. The CDR3 is made up of 13 amino acids. Germline CDR1 KGHSH, CDR2 LQKENI. The V and J ends lost 4 bases and 6 bases, in that order; junction bases with no gene match: 2. The chain's CDR3 is CASSQDRGQPQHF. The CDR3 DNA is TGTGCCAGCTCACAAGACAGGGGTCAGCCCCAGCATTTT.

The V gene is TRBV5-1, the J gene TRBJ2-5; the D is unclear. Germline assignment: CDR1 SGHRS and CDR2 YFSETQ. The CDR3 is 15 residues long. The V gene lost 1 base and the J gene lost 0 bases, with 10 bases spanning the gap. CDR3 nucleotides: TGCGCCAGCAGCTTGTGGGCTAGTAACCAAGAGACCCAGTACTTC. Translating it yields CASSLWASNQETQYF.

V gene TRBV5-4 combines with J gene TRBJ1-3, with TRBD1 as a possible D gene (6 bases). This CDR3 is 15 amino acids long. Germline V gene lookup returns CDR1 SGHNT and CDR2 YYREEE (reference sequence). The V gene lost 2 bases and the J gene lost 4 bases, with 13 bases spanning the gap. CDR3 sequence reads: CASSFYAGAGNTIYF. The CDR3 DNA follows: TGTGCCAGCAGCTTTTACGCGGGGGCCGGAAACACCATATATTTT.

The V gene is TRBV30, the J gene TRBJ2-7; D remains ambiguous. The germline V and J ends were trimmed by 4 bases and 2 bases, with 12 bases remaining between them. CDR1 is GTSNPN and CDR2 is SVGIG in the germline V gene (reference sequence). The CDR3 totals 13 residues. The CDR3 DNA reads as TGTGCCTGGACCATGGGTCGGACCTACGAGCAGTACTTC. Its protein is CAWTMGRTYEQYF. The entire variable domain, with the rest obtained from reference TRBV30 and TRBJ2-7, is as follows: SQTIHQWPATLVQPVGSPLSLECTVEGTSNPNLYWYRQAAGRGLQLLFYSVGIGQISSEVPQNLSASRPQDRQFILSSKKLLLSDSGFYLCAWTMGRTYEQYFGPGTRLTVT.

The DNA for the CDR3 is TGTGCCAGTAGTCCCCCAAGGGGGGACAGGGGCATGTATGGCTACACCTTC. Translating it yields CASSPPRGDRGMYGYTF. The V call is TRBV19, the J call TRBJ1-2, with 10 bases aligning to TRBD1. The trim removed 5 bases at V and 5 bases at J, leaving 14 bases unmatched. This CDR3 is built from 17 residues. Germline loops: CDR1 LNHDA, CDR2 SQIVND (reference sequence).

J is TRBJ1-1 and V is TRBV2; D is perhaps TRBD1 (5 bases). Trimming took off 8 bases at V and 1 base at J, with 11 bases between the two ends. The CDR3 length is 13 residues. CDR1 and CDR2 (germline): SNHLY, FYNNEI. CDR3 sequence: CASHLQGNTEAFF. The CDR3 DNA sequence: TGTGCCAGCCACCTCCAGGGGAACACTGAAGCTTTCTTT. The full variable domain, its missing parts supplied by reference TRBV2 and TRBJ1-1, is EPEVTQTPSHQVTQMGQEVILRCVPISNHLYFYWYRQILGQKVEFLVSFYNNEISEKSEIFDDQFSVERPDGSNFTLKIRSTKLEDSAMYFCASHLQGNTEAFFGQGTRLTVV.